The 10 T cell receptor beta chains listed next were all sequenced from one sample in a study of blood T cell repertoires in COVID-19. Sequencing was performed with immunoSEQ multiplex PCR; in TCRdb, only in-frame clones are kept and a portion is missing. The table shows some 90,000 clones, with 81% occurring only once. Material for sequencing was peripheral blood. The receptors here all came from a man aged 60 to 69 with acute or convalescent COVID-19.

This clone was counted a few times. J is TRBJ1-5 and V is TRBV10-3, with 7 bases aligning to TRBD1. The CDR3 covers 14 residues. Losses at the gene ends were 10 bases for V and 0 bases for J; bases not matched to a gene: 6. Germline assignment: CDR1 ENHRY and CDR2 SYGVKD. CDR3 loop: CATSGGNSNQPQHF. CDR3 sequence (DNA): TGTGCCACCTCAGGGGGTAATAGCAATCAGCCCCAGCATTTT.

V and J are TRBV5-4 and TRBJ2-5; 7 bases align to TRBD2. Trimming cost V 7 bases and J 9 bases; bases outside gene matches: 6. The CDR3 sequence is 11 residues long. In germline, CDR1 is SGHNT, CDR2 YYREEE (reference sequence). The CDR3 protein is CASVHGGAQYF. The CDR3 region has the DNA TGTGCCAGCGTCCATGGGGGGGCCCAGTACTTC.

The chain has TRBV7-2 and TRBJ2-2; TRBD2 agrees at 12 bases. CDR3 length: 16 residues. V was pared by 5 bases and J by 6 bases, with 7 bases of the junction left unmatched. CDR1 and CDR2 from the germline V gene are SGHTA and FQGNSA. The CDR3 spells CASSVMTSGSSGELFF. CDR3 nucleotide sequence: TGTGCCAGCAGCGTTATGACTAGCGGGAGCTCCGGGGAGCTGTTTTTT.

The V and J genes are TRBV2 and TRBJ2-5; D remains unclear. The CDR3 totals 13 residues. V was trimmed by 4 bases and J by 2 bases, leaving 8 bases between them. Germline V gene data show CDR1 as SNHLY and CDR2 as FYNNEI. CDR3 sequence (DNA): TGTGCCAGCAGTGGCTACTCTCAAGAGACCCAGTACTTC. This translates into CASSGYSQETQYF.

V and J are TRBV3-1 (or the pseudogene TRBV3-2) and TRBJ2-5; D not certain. This CDR3 comprises 13 residues. The V gene lost 11 bases and the J gene lost 1 base, with 14 bases spanning the gap. Germline-derived CDR1 and CDR2 are LGHDT and YNNKEL (reference sequence). Here the CDR3 reads CARGRYSQETQYF. The CDR3 DNA is TGTGCCCGTGGGCGCTATTCCCAAGAGACCCAGTACTTC.

The V gene is TRBV15, the J gene TRBJ2-5; 7 bases fit TRBD1. The CDR3 spans 13 residues. V lost 7 bases, J lost 4 bases, and 6 bases stayed unmatched. Germline CDR1 and CDR2: LNHNV and YYDKDF (reference sequence). CDR3 nucleotides: TGTGCCACCAAGATAGGGGGCGCAGAGACCCAGTACTTC. Encoded protein: CATKIGGAETQYF.

This clone was counted once. This chain uses TRBV7-3 with TRBJ2-1; 13 nucleotides align to TRBD2. Germline values: CDR1 SGHTA, CDR2 FQGTGA. The V and J ends lost 2 bases and 10 bases, in that order; junction bases with no gene match: 5. The CDR3 runs to 15 residues. The CDR3 protein is CASSLQLAGGGEQFF. Here the CDR3 DNA reads TGTGCCAGCAGCTTACAACTAGCGGGAGGGGGAGAGCAGTTCTTC. Variable domain in full (rest from reference TRBV7-3 and TRBJ2-1): GAGVSQTPSNKVTEKGKYVELRCDPISGHTALYWYRQSLGQGPEFLIYFQGTGAADDSGLPNDRFFAVRPEGSVSTLKIQRTERGDSAVYLCASSLQLAGGGEQFFGPGTRLTVL.

The rearrangement uses TRBV10-2 and TRBJ1-5, with 9 bases aligning to TRBD1. This CDR3 spans 14 amino acids. CDR1 WSHSY and CDR2 SAAADI come from the germline V gene. The trim removed 7 bases at V and 9 bases at J, leaving 10 bases unmatched. CDR3 region: CASTGQGQGLPQHF. The DNA for the CDR3 is TGCGCCAGCACAGGTCAGGGACAGGGTTTGCCCCAGCATTTT.

J is TRBJ2-5 and V is TRBV10-3; 9 bases match TRBD2. The CDR3 contains 20 residues. Germline V lookup: CDR1 ENHRY, CDR2 SYGVKD. V lost 0 bases to trimming and J lost 1 base; unmatched junction nucleotides: 15. Written as DNA, the CDR3 is TGTGCCATCAGTGAGTCGAAGGTAAGCTTGCGGGAGGGGGGCCAAGAGACCCAGTACTTC. This translates into CAISESKVSLREGGQETQYF.

This clone was counted only a few times. The V gene is TRBV5-4, the J gene TRBJ2-1, with TRBD2 matching over 9 bases. The CDR3 covers 15 residues. Germline CDR1 is SGHNT and CDR2 is YYREEE (reference sequence). V was pared by 0 bases and J by 9 bases, with 7 bases of the junction left unmatched. The CDR3 is CASSLERGGRGEQFF. The CDR3 DNA is TGTGCCAGCAGCTTGGAGAGGGGCGGGAGGGGTGAGCAGTTCTTC.